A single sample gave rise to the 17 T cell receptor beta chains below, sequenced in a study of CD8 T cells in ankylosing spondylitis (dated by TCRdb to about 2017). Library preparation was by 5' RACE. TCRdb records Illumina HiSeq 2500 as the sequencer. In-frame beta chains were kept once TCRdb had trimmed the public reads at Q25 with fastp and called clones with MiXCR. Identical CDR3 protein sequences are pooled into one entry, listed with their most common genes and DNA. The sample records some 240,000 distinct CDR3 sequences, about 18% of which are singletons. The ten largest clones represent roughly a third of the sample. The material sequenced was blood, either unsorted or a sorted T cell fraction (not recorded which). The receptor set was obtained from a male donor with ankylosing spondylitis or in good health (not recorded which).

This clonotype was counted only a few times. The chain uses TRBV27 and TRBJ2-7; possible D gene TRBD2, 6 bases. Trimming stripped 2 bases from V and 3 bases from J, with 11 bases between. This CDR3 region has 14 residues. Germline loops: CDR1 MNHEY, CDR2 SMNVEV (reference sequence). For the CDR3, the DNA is TGTGCCAGCAGTTTACGGGGGATAAGCTACGAGCAGTACTTC. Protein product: CASSLRGISYEQYF.

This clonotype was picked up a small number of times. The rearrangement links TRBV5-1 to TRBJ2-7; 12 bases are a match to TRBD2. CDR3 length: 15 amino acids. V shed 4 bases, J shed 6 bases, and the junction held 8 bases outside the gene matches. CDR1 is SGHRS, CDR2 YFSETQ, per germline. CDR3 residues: CASSLETSGSGEQYF. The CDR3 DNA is TGCGCCAGCAGCCTCGAGACTAGCGGGAGTGGCGAGCAGTACTTC.

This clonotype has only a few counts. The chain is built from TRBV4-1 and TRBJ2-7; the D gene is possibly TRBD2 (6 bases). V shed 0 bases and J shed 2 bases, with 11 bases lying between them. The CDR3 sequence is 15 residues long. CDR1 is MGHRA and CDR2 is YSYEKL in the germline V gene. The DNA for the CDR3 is TGCGCCAGCAGCCAAGACCCGGGAGTAGCCTACGAGCAGTACTTC. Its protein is CASSQDPGVAYEQYF.

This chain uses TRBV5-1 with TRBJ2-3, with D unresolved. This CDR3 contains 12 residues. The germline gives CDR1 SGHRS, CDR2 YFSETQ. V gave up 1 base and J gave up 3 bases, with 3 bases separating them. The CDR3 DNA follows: TGCGCCAGCAGCTTGAGGACAGATACGCAGTATTTT. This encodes CASSLRTDTQYF.

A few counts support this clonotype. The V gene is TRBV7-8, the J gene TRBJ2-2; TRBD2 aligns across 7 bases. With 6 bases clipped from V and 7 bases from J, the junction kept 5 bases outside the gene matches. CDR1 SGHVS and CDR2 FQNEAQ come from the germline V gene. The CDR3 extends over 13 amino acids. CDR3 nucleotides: TGTGCCAGCAGTGGGGGGGAACACGGGGAGCTGTTTTTT. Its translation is CASSGGEHGELFF.

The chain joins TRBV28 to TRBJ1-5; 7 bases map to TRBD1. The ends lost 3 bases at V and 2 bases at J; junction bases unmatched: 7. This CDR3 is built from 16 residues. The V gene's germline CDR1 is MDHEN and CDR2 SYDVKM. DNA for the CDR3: TGTGCCAGCAGTTTGTGGCAGGGGGGAGGCAATCAGCCCCAGCATTTT. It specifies CASSLWQGGGNQPQHF.

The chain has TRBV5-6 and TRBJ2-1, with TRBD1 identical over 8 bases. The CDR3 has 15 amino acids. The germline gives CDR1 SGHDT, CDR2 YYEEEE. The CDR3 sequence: CCSLSGGALFNEQFF. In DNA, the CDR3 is TGTTGCTCGTTGTCAGGGGGCGCTTTGTTCAATGAGCAGTTCTTC.

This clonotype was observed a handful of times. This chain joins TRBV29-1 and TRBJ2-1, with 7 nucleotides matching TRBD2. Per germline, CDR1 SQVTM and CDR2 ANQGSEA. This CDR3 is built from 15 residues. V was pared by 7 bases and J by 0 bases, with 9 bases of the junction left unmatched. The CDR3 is CSALNPSGSYNEQFF. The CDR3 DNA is TGCAGCGCCCTAAATCCTAGCGGCTCCTACAATGAGCAGTTCTTC.

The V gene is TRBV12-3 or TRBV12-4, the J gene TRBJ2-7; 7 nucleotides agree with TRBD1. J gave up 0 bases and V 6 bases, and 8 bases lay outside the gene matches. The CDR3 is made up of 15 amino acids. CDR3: CASSVTGVPSYEQYF. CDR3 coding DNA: TGTGCCAGCAGCGTTACAGGGGTCCCCTCCTACGAGCAGTACTTC.

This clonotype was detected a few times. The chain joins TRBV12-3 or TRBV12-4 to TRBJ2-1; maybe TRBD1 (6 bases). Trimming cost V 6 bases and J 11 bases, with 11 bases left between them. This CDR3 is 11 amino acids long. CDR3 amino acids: CASSTGMKQFF. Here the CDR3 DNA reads TGTGCCAGCAGCACAGGGATGAAGCAGTTCTTC.

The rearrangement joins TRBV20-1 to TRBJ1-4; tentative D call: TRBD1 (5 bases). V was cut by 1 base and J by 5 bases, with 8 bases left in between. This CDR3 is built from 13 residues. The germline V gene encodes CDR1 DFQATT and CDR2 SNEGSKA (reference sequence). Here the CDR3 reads CSARGQGNEKLFF. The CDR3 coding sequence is TGCAGTGCTAGAGGGCAGGGAAATGAAAAACTGTTTTTT.

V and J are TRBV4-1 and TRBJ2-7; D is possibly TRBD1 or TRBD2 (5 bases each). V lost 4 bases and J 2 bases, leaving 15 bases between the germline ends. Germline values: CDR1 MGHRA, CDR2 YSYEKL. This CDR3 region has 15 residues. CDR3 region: CASSPGAERTYEQYF. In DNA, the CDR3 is TGCGCCAGCAGCCCCGGGGCAGAACGGACCTACGAGCAGTACTTC.

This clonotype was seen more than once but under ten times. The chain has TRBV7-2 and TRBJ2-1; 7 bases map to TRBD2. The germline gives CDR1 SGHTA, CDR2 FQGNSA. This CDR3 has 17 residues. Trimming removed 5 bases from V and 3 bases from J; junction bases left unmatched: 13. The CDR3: CASSRVLSGIGYNEQFF. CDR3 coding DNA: TGTGCCAGCAGCCGAGTACTGAGCGGGATAGGCTACAATGAGCAGTTCTTC.

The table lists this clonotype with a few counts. The DNA for the CDR3 is TGTGCCAGCAGTGGGGGGAACACTGAAGCTTTCTTT. It codes for CASSGGNTEAFF. This rearrangement joins TRBV2 to TRBJ1-1; D unresolved. V was clipped by 4 bases and J by 1 base, with 4 bases between them. Germline CDR1 SNHLY, CDR2 FYNNEI. This CDR3 has 12 residues.

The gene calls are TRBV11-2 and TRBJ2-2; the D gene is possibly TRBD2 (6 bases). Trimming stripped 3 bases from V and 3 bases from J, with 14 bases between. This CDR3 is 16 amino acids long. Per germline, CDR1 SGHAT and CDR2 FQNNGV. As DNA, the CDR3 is TGTGCCAGCAGCTTCAGACTAGTTCCGGACACCGGGGAGCTGTTTTTT. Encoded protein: CASSFRLVPDTGELFF.

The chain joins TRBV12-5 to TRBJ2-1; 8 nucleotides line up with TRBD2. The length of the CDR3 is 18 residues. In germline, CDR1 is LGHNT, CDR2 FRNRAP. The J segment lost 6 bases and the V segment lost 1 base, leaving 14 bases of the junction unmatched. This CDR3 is CASGLDPDGGLAPNEQFF. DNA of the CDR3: TGTGCTAGTGGTTTGGACCCCGACGGAGGACTAGCCCCCAATGAGCAGTTCTTC.

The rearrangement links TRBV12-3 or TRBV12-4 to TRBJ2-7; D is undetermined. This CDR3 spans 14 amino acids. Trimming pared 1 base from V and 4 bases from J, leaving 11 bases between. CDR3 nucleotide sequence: TGTGCCAGCAGTTTAGTGGTGGAAGGGTACGAGCAGTACTTC. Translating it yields CASSLVVEGYEQYF.